These 3 T cell receptor beta chains were all obtained from the same sample, sequenced in a study of blood T cell repertoires in COVID-19. Libraries were prepared by immunoSEQ multiplex PCR; TCRdb keeps only in-frame clonotypes and omits some of them. The sample contains over 110,000 clones, 87% of which appear only once. Sequences were obtained from PBMCs or T cells enriched from blood (not recorded which). The receptors derive from a man between 60 and 75 years old who had recovered from COVID-19.

This clone was observed a single time. V and J are TRBV2 and TRBJ2-2, with 8 positions matching TRBD1. The junction had 1 base not matched to a gene; V was cut back by 6 bases and J by 1 base. The CDR3 spans 14 residues. The germline gives CDR1 SNHLY, CDR2 FYNNEI. In DNA form, the CDR3 reads TGTGCCAGCAGCGACAGGGGGAACACCGGGGAGCTGTTTTTT. Protein product: CASSDRGNTGELFF. Variable domain in full (rest from reference TRBV2 and TRBJ2-2): EPEVTQTPSHQVTQMGQEVILRCVPISNHLYFYWYRQILGQKVEFLVSFYNNEISEKSEIFDDQFSVERPDGSNFTLKIRSTKLEDSAMYFCASSDRGNTGELFFGEGSRLTVL.

V gene TRBV7-8 combines with J gene TRBJ1-2, with D possibly being TRBD1 (5 bases). The germline V gene has CDR1 SGHVS and CDR2 FQNEAQ. This CDR3 has 11 amino acids. The V end was cut by 4 bases, the J end by 5 bases, with 5 bases between. The CDR3 DNA is TGTGCCAGCAGCTCAGGGTATGGCTACACCTTC. It is translated as CASSSGYGYTF.

The chain carries TRBV5-6 and TRBJ1-2; possibly TRBD1 for D (6 bases). Germline V gene sequence: CDR1 SGHDT, CDR2 YYEEEE. Trimming took off 3 bases at V and 6 bases at J, with 15 bases between the two ends. The CDR3 spans 14 residues. The CDR3 region is CASSWYRVADGYTF. The CDR3, as DNA: TGTGCCAGCAGCTGGTACAGGGTTGCGGATGGCTACACCTTC. The full variable domain, rest sourced from reference TRBV5-6 and TRBJ1-2, is DAGVTQSPTHLIKTRGQQVTLRCSPKSGHDTVSWYQQALGQGPQFIFQYYEEEERQRGNFPDRFSGHQFPNYSSELNVNALLLGDSALYLCASSWYRVADGYTFGSGTRLTVV.